Below are 26 T cell receptor beta chains sequenced from a single sample in a study of cytomegalovirus exposure and HLA in healthy donors. PCR involved 60 Vbeta and 13 Jbeta primers. Profiled with immunoSEQ multiplex PCR; TCRdb holds only in-frame clones, not every one. The data show 120,000 or so clones, approximately 83% seen once. Sequenced: PBMCs. The receptors here all came from a woman between 40 and 55 years old in good health and CMV-seropositive.

The chain combines TRBV19 with TRBJ2-2, with D possibly matching TRBD2 (5 bases). Trimming cost V 6 bases and J 7 bases, with 6 bases left between them. The CDR3 consists of 11 residues. Germline-derived CDR1 and CDR2 are LNHDA and SQIVND (reference sequence). CDR3 region: CASRAVGELFF. The CDR3 nucleotides read TGTGCCAGTAGAGCGGTCGGGGAGCTGTTTTTT.

The V gene is TRBV9, the J gene TRBJ1-2; possible D gene TRBD1, 6 bases. The CDR3 consists of 14 residues. Germline CDR1 SGDLS, CDR2 YYNGEE. Trimming took 3 bases from V and 5 from J, leaving 14 bases between them. The CDR3 DNA reads as TGTGCCAGCAGCGAGGGGGAAGGTGGGTATGGCTACACCTTC. It codes for CASSEGEGGYGYTF.

This clone was seen a few times. The chain employs TRBV6-5 and TRBJ2-3; a possible D gene is TRBD2 (6 bases). Trimming removed 2 bases from V and 14 bases from J, with 17 bases in between. Germline loops: CDR1 MNHEY, CDR2 SVGAGI. The CDR3 extends over 13 amino acids. This CDR3 reads CASSYGARESLYF. DNA for the CDR3: TGTGCCAGCAGTTACGGGGCCCGGGAGTCATTGTATTTT.

The genes are TRBV9 and TRBJ2-5; 10 bases are shared with TRBD2. The DNA matches TRBJ2-7 better at its end, which makes the J call doubtful. Per germline, CDR1 SGDLS and CDR2 YYNGEE. This CDR3 contains 18 residues. The CDR3 sequence: CASSVALAGPDLSYEQYF. The CDR3 nucleotides read TGTGCCAGCAGCGTAGCACTAGCGGGACCCGATCTCTCCTACGAGCAGTACTTC.

The rearrangement links TRBV25-1 to TRBJ2-3; 13 bases agree with TRBD2. J was trimmed by 6 bases and V by 2 bases; bases with no gene match: 11. From germline, CDR1 is MGHDK and CDR2 SYGVNS. This CDR3 contains 18 residues. This CDR3 is CASSERTSGSGGVDTQYF. In nucleotides, the CDR3 is TGTGCCAGCAGTGAAAGGACTAGCGGGAGCGGGGGTGTGGATACGCAGTATTTT.

This clone was seen just once. The chain is built from TRBV19 and TRBJ2-1, with a tentative D call TRBD2 (6 bases). Germline V lookup: CDR1 LNHDA, CDR2 SQIVND (reference sequence). The CDR3 has 15 amino acids. V was shortened by 3 bases and J by 2 bases, with 11 bases between the two germline ends. CDR3 sequence (DNA): TGTGCCAGTAGTATTTGGGGGGACCCCTACAATGAGCAGTTCTTC. This translates into CASSIWGDPYNEQFF.

The V call is TRBV5-4, the J call TRBJ1-5; TRBD1 is a possible D gene (5 bases). Germline CDR1 is SGHNT and CDR2 is YYREEE (reference sequence). V was trimmed by 0 bases and J by 5 bases, leaving 6 bases between them. CDR3 length equals 13 residues. CDR3 in amino acids: CASSLGGDQPQHF. The CDR3 DNA follows: TGTGCCAGCAGCTTGGGGGGGGATCAGCCCCAGCATTTT.

The chain is built from TRBV5-1 and TRBJ1-2; weak D call: TRBD1 (6 bases). Germline V CDR1 and CDR2: SGHRS, YFSETQ. The CDR3 is made up of 14 amino acids. Trimming pared 0 bases from V and 5 bases from J, leaving 11 bases between. The CDR3 coding sequence is TGCGCCAGCAGCTTGGCAGGGGAGGGGTATGGCTACACCTTC. Encoded protein: CASSLAGEGYGYTF.

The V gene is TRBV5-8, the J gene TRBJ2-2; D is ambiguous. V lost 2 bases, J lost 1 base, and 9 bases lay in between. The length of the CDR3 is 15 residues. Germline values: CDR1 SGHTS, CDR2 YDEGEE. Written as DNA, the CDR3 is TGTGCCAGCAGCTTCTCCGTCAGGAACACCGGGGAGCTGTTTTTT. As protein: CASSFSVRNTGELFF.

The genes are TRBV28 and TRBJ2-7; 7 bases match TRBD2. Germline CDR1 reads MDHEN; CDR2 reads SYDVKM. CDR3 length equals 17 residues. With V trimmed by 4 bases and J by 0 bases, 12 bases remained unmatched. DNA of the CDR3: TGTGCCAGCAGTTCCCACGGGTTTGCGGGAGCCTCCTACGAGCAGTACTTC. Translation: CASSSHGFAGASYEQYF.

This chain joins TRBV7-3 and TRBJ2-3, with 10 positions matching TRBD2. The V and J ends lost 1 base and 8 bases, in that order; junction bases with no gene match: 6. Per germline, CDR1 SGHTA and CDR2 FQGTGA. This CDR3 comprises 15 residues. DNA for the CDR3: TGTGCCAGCAGCTTAAGAAGCGGGAGGGGGGGTACGCAGTATTTT. Protein sequence: CASSLRSGRGGTQYF.

J is TRBJ1-2 and V is TRBV4-3; TRBD1 agrees at 9 bases. The V and J ends lost 0 bases and 7 bases, in that order; junction bases with no gene match: 6. The CDR3 length is 15 residues. Germline V gene data show CDR1 as LGHNA and CDR2 as YSLEER. The CDR3 bases are TGCGCCAGCAGCCAAGACGTACAGGGGGCGCGTGGCTACACCTTC. This sequence encodes CASSQDVQGARGYTF.

The J gene is TRBJ2-1, the V gene TRBV6-4; possible D gene TRBD2, 6 bases. The CDR3 is made up of 14 amino acids. Germline assignment: CDR1 MRHNA and CDR2 SNTAGT. V was shortened by 3 bases and J by 7 bases, with 13 bases between the two germline ends. The CDR3 region has the DNA TGTGCCAGCAGTGAGGGGACTCCAGGGAATGAGCAGTTCTTC. Its protein product is CASSEGTPGNEQFF.

This clone was observed a few times. This chain uses TRBV2 with TRBJ2-3; D is ambiguous. CDR3 length: 12 residues. Trimming took 6 bases from V and 1 from J, leaving 5 bases between them. Germline V gene sequence: CDR1 SNHLY, CDR2 FYNNEI. CDR3 in DNA: TGTGCCAGCAGAGGAGGCACAGATACGCAGTATTTT. Its translation is CASRGGTDTQYF.

The chain combines TRBV5-1 with TRBJ2-2; 7 bases align to TRBD2. Unmatched junction bases numbered 1, after V lost 3 bases and J lost 5 bases. This CDR3 contains 13 residues. Germline V CDR1 and CDR2: SGHRS, YFSETQ. CDR3 DNA: TGCGCCAGCAGCTGGGGAGGGACCGGGGAGCTGTTTTTT. Its translation: CASSWGGTGELFF.

V is TRBV27 and J is TRBJ2-3, with D possibly matching TRBD2 (6 bases). The CDR3 loop spans 16 amino acids. The germline CDR1 and CDR2 sequences are MNHEY and SMNVEV (reference sequence). V dropped 2 bases and J dropped 1 base, with 13 bases sitting between them. CDR3 sequence reads: CASSLIWERGTDTQYF. The DNA for the CDR3 is TGTGCCAGCAGTTTAATTTGGGAGCGGGGCACAGATACGCAGTATTTT.

The chain links TRBV19 to TRBJ2-1; 15 bases are shared with TRBD2. Losses at the gene ends were 3 bases for V and 2 bases for J; bases not matched to a gene: 11. This CDR3 spans 20 amino acids. Germline V gene data show CDR1 as LNHDA and CDR2 as SQIVND (reference sequence). For the CDR3, the DNA is TGTGCCAGTAGTATTTTAGGACTAGCGGGAGGGGCTACTCCCTACAATGAGCAGTTCTTC. This encodes CASSILGLAGGATPYNEQFF.

This sequence joins TRBV28 and TRBJ1-2; TRBD1 agrees at 10 bases. The CDR3 extends over 15 amino acids. Germline CDR1 and CDR2: MDHEN and SYDVKM. Trimming at V came to 3 bases and at J to 6 bases, leaving 7 bases not matched to a gene. The CDR3 region is CASSFRGQGINGYTF. CDR3 coding DNA: TGTGCCAGCAGTTTTCGGGGACAGGGGATTAATGGCTACACCTTC.

In nucleotides, the CDR3 is TGCAGCGTTCGGGAGGGCGGGTTTAATGAGCAGTTCTTC. It translates to CSVREGGFNEQFF. V gene TRBV29-1 combines with J gene TRBJ2-1; 8 nucleotides match TRBD2. Germline-derived CDR1 and CDR2 are SQVTM and ANQGSEA. The CDR3 totals 13 residues. The junction had 7 bases not matched to a gene; V was cut back by 5 bases and J by 7 bases.

The V gene is TRBV18, the J gene TRBJ2-1; 7 positions agree with TRBD2. The CDR3 has 14 residues. Germline V gene data show CDR1 as KGHSH and CDR2 as LQKENI. Trimming at V came to 1 base and at J to 7 bases, leaving 4 bases not matched to a gene. The CDR3 region has the DNA TGTGCCAGCTCACCACTGACGGGAGGAAATGAGCAGTTCTTC. It translates to CASSPLTGGNEQFF.

The J gene is TRBJ1-6, the V gene TRBV10-2; D is perhaps TRBD1 (6 bases). Germline CDR1 is WSHSY and CDR2 is SAAADI. The ends were cut back, 6 bases at V and 7 bases at J, with 16 bases in the middle. The CDR3 has 15 amino acids. CDR3 protein: CASRIGGAWNSPLHF. The CDR3, as DNA: TGCGCCAGCAGGATTGGGGGGGCATGGAATTCACCCCTCCACTTT.

This chain uses TRBV7-6 with TRBJ2-1, with TRBD2 matching 7 bases. V lost 3 bases, J lost 4 bases, and 9 bases stayed unmatched. From germline, CDR1 is SGHVS and CDR2 FNYEAQ. This CDR3 is 16 amino acids long. As DNA, the CDR3 is TGTGCCAGCAGCTTTGTGGGGGAGGGCGGTTACAATGAGCAGTTCTTC. Its protein product is CASSFVGEGGYNEQFF.

This chain connects TRBV5-1 to TRBJ2-3, with D possibly being TRBD2 (7 bases). The CDR3 runs 14 residues. Between the trimmed V and J ends, which lost 3 bases and 6 bases, there was a span of 14 bases. Germline V gives CDR1 SGHRS, CDR2 YFSETQ. The CDR3 loop reads CASSSAQGGDTQYF. Here the CDR3 DNA reads TGCGCCAGCAGCTCGGCACAGGGAGGGGATACGCAGTATTTT.

V gene TRBV20-1 combines with J gene TRBJ1-2; D unresolved. CDR1 is DFQATT and CDR2 is SNEGSKA in the germline V gene (reference sequence). CDR3 length: 8 amino acids. CDR3 sequence (DNA): TGCCGAAGTCTGGGCGGGACCTTC. Residues: CRSLGGTF.

Details on this clone: A junction end diverges from the germline sequence, so it may reflect a read error. The chain carries TRBV7-7 and TRBJ2-7; 7 bases fit TRBD2. The CDR3 totals 14 residues. Germline V CDR1 and CDR2: SSHAT, FNYEAQ (reference sequence). The CDR3 loop is CASSPSSGAYEQYF. DNA for the CDR3: TGTGCTAGCAGCCCGAGCAGCGGGGCTTACGAGCAGTACTTC.

The chain carries TRBV19 and TRBJ2-3; 11 positions match TRBD1. The J segment lost 4 bases and the V segment lost 6 bases, leaving 3 bases of the junction unmatched. The CDR3 is 14 residues long. Looked up from germline, CDR1 is LNHDA and CDR2 is SQIVND (reference sequence). CDR3 DNA sequence: TGTGCCAGTAGCCCGGGACAGGGGGCAGATACGCAGTATTTT. Its protein is CASSPGQGADTQYF.